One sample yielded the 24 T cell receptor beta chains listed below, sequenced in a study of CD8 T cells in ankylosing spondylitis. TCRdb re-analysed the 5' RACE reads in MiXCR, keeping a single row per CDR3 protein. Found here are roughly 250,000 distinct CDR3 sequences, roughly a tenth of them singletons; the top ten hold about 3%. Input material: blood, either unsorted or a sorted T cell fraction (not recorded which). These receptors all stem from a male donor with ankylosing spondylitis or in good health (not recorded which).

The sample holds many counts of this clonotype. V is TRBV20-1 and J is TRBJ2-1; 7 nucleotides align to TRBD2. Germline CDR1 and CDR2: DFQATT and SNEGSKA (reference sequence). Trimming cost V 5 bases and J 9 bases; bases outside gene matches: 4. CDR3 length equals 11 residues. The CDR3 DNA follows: TGCAGTGCTTTACTAGCGATTGAGCAGTTCTTC. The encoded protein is CSALLAIEQFF.

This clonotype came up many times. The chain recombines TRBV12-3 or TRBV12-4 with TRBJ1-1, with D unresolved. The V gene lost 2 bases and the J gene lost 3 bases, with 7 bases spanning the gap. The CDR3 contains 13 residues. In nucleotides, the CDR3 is TGTGCCAGCAGTTTATTATCCTACACTGAAGCTTTCTTT. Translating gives CASSLLSYTEAFF.

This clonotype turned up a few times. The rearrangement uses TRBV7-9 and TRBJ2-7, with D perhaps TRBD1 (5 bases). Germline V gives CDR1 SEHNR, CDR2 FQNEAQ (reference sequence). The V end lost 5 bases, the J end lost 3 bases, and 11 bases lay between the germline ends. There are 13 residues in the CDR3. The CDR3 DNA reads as TGTGCCAGCAGCGAAAGGGGAATCTACGAGCAGTACTTC. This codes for CASSERGIYEQYF.

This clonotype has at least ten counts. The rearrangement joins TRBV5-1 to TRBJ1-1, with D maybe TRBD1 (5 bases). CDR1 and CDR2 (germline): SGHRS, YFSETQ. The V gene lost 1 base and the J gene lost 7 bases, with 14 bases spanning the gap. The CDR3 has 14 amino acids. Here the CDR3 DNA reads TGCGCCAGCAGCTTGTTATACGGTGGGGGTGAAGCTTTCTTT. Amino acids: CASSLLYGGGEAFF.

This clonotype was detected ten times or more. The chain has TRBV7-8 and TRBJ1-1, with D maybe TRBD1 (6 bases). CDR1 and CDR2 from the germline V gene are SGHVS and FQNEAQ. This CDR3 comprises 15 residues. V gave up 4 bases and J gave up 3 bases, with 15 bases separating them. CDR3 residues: CASSSRGGLYTEAFF. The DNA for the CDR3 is TGTGCCAGCAGCTCAAGGGGGGGTTTATACACTGAAGCTTTCTTT.

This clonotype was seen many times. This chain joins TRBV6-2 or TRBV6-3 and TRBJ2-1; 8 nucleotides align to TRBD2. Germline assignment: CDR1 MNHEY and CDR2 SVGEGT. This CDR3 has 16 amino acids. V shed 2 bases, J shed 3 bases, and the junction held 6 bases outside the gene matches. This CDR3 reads CASSYLQAGVYNEQFF. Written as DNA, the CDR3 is TGTGCCAGCAGTTACCTACAAGCGGGAGTCTACAATGAGCAGTTCTTC.

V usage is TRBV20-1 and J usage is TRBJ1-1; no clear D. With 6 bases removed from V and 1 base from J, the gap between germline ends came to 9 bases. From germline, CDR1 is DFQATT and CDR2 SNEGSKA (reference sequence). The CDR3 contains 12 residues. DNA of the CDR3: TGCAGTGCCCCGGCACGGAACACTGAAGCTTTCTTT. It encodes CSAPARNTEAFF.

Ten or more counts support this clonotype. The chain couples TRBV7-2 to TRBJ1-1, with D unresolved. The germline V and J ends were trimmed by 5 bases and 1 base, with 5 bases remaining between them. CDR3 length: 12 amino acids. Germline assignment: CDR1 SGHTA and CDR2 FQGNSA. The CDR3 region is CASSLWNTEAFF. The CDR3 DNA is TGTGCCAGCAGCCTTTGGAACACTGAAGCTTTCTTT.

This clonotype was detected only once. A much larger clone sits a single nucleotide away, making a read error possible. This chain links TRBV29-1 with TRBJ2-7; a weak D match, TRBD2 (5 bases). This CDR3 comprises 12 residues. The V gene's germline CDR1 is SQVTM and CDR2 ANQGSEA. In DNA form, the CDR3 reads TGCAGCGTTGAAACCAGGAGGTCTGGGATTACCTTC. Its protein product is CSVETRRSGITF.

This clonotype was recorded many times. As DNA, the CDR3 is TGTGCCAGCAGTGAAGCCGAGAGCACTGAAGCTTTCTTT. Protein: CASSEAESTEAFF. The rearrangement links TRBV2 to TRBJ1-1; D not resolved. The germline V gene has CDR1 SNHLY and CDR2 FYNNEI. This CDR3 spans 13 amino acids. Trimming took 0 bases from V and 4 from J, leaving 6 bases between them.

In DNA form, the CDR3 reads TGTGCCAGCAGCACCTCGGACTGGTACGAGCAGTACTTC. This codes for CASSTSDWYEQYF. This chain connects TRBV7-9 to TRBJ2-7, with D possibly TRBD2 on 5 matching bases. The germline V gene encodes CDR1 SEHNR and CDR2 FQNEAQ (reference sequence). V lost 5 bases and J lost 4, with 12 bases in between. This CDR3 contains 13 residues.

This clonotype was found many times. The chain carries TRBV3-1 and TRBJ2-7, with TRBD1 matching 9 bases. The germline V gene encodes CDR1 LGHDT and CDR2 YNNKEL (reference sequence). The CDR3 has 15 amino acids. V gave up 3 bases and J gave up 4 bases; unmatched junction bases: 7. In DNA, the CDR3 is TGTGCCAGCAGCCAGGCCGGGACAGGGCGGTACGAGCAGTACTTC. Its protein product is CASSQAGTGRYEQYF.

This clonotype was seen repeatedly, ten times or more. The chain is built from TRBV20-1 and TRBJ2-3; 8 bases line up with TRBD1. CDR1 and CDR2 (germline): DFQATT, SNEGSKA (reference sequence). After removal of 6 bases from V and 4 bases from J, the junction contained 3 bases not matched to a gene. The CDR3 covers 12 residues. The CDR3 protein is CSARGQADTQYF. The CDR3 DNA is TGCAGTGCGCGGGGACAGGCAGATACGCAGTATTTT.

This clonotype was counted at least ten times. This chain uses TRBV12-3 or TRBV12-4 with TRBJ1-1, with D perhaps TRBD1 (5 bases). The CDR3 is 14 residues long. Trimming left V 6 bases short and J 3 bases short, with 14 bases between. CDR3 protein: CASSQIAGHTEAFF. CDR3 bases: TGTGCCAGCAGCCAAATAGCGGGACACACTGAAGCTTTCTTT.

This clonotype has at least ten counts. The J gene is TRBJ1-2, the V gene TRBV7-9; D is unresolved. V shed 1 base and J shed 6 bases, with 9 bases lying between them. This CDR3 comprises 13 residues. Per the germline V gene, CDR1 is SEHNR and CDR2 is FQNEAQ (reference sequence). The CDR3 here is CASSLEGGDGYTF. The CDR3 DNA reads TGTGCCAGCAGCTTAGAGGGAGGCGATGGCTACACCTTC. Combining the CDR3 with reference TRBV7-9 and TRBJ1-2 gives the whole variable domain DTGVSQNPRHKITKRGQNVTFRCDPISEHNRLYWYRQTLGQGPEFLTYFQNEAQLEKSRLLSDRFSAERPKGSFSTLEIQRTEQGDSAMYLCASSLEGGDGYTFGSGTRLTVV.

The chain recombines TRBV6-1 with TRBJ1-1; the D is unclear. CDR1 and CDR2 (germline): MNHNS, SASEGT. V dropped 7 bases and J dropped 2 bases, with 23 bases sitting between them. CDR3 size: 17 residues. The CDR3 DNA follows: TGTGCCAGCATCTACCGTAGGGAGTCAGTAGAAAACACTGAAGCTTTCTTT. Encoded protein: CASIYRRESVENTEAFF.

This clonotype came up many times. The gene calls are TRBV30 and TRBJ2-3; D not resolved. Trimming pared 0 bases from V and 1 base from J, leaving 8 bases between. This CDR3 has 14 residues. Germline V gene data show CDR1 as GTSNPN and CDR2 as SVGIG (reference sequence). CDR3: CAWSVLAGTDTQYF. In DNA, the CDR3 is TGTGCCTGGAGTGTATTAGCAGGCACAGATACGCAGTATTTT.

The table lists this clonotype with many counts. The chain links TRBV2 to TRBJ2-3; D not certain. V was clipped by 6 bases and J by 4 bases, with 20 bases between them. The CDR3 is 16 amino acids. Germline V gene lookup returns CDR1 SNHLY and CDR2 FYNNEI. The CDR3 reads CASSPQAVGWADTQYF. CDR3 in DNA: TGTGCCAGCAGCCCCCAAGCAGTGGGTTGGGCAGATACGCAGTATTTT.

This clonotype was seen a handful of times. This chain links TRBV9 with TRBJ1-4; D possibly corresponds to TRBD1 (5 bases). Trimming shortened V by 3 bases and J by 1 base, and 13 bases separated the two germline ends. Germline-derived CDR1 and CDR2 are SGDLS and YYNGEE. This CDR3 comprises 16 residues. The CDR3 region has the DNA TGTGCCAGCAGCGAGCTAGGGGATGGAACTAATGAAAAACTGTTTTTT. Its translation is CASSELGDGTNEKLFF.

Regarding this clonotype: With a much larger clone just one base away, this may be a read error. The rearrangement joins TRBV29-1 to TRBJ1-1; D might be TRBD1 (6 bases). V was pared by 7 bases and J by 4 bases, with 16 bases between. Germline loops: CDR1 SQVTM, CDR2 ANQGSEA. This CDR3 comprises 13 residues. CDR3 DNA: TGCAGCGCCTGCAACAGGGTGGGCACTGAAGCTTTCTTT. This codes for CSACNRVGTEAFF. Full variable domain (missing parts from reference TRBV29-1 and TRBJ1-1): SAVISQKPSRDICQRGTSLTIQCQVDSQVTMMFWYRQQPGQSLTLIATANQGSEATYESGFVIDKFPISRPNLTFSTLTVSNMSPEDSSIYLCSACNRVGTEAFFGQGTRLTVV.

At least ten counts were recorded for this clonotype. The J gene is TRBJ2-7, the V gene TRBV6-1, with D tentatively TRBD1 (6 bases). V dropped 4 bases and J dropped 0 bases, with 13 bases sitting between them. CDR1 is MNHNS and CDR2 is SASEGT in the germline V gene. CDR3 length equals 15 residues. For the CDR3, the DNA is TGTGCCAGCAGTGGGATGGACAGTATCTCCTACGAGCAGTACTTC. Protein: CASSGMDSISYEQYF.

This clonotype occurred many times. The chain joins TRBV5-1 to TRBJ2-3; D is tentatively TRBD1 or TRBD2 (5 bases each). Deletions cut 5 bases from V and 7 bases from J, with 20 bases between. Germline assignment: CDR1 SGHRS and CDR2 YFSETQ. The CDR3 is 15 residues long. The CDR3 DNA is TGCGCCAGCAGGGCGGAACGGGACCCTCACTATACGCAGTATTTT. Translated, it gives CASRAERDPHYTQYF.

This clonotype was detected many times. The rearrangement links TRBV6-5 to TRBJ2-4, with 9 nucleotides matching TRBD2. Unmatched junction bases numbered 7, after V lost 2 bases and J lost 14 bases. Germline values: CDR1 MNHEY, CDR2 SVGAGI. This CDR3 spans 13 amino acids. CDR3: CASSYELAGWEYF. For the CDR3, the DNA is TGTGCCAGCAGTTACGAGCTAGCGGGATGGGAGTACTTC.

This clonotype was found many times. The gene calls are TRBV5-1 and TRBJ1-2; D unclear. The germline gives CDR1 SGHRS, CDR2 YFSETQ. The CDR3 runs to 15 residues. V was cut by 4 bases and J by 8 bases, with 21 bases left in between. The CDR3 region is CASSPSGGRGEGYTF. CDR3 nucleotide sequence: TGCGCCAGCAGCCCGAGTGGAGGACGTGGGGAGGGCTACACCTTC. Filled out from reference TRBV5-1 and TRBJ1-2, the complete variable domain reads KAGVTQTPRYLIKTRGQQVTLSCSPISGHRSVSWYQQTPGQGLQFLFEYFSETQRNKGNFPGRFSGRQFSNSRSEMNVSTLELGDSALYLCASSPSGGRGEGYTFGSGTRLTVV.